A single sample gave rise to the 32 T cell receptor beta chains below, sequenced in a study of blood T cell repertoires in COVID-19. Measured with immunoSEQ multiplex PCR; TCRdb has only the in-frame clones, and not every one. The sample yields some 260,000 clones, 70% to 85% seen once. Source material: peripheral blood. The receptors stem from a man older than 75 with acute or convalescent COVID-19.

The chain recombines TRBV28 with TRBJ1-5; weak D call: TRBD1 (6 bases). The CDR3 has 17 amino acids. With 3 bases removed from V and 2 bases from J, the gap between germline ends came to 17 bases. CDR1 and CDR2 from the germline V gene are MDHEN and SYDVKM. CDR3 bases: TGTGCCAGCAGTTTTCGGTGGGGGGGCGCGGGCAATCAGCCCCAGCATTTT. Translating it yields CASSFRWGGAGNQPQHF.

The chain uses TRBV19 and TRBJ2-1, with TRBD2 matching over 11 bases. J gave up 11 bases and V 6 bases, and 12 bases lay outside the gene matches. Germline lookup yields CDR1 LNHDA and CDR2 SQIVND (reference sequence). CDR3 length equals 15 residues. CDR3 sequence (DNA): TGTGCCAGTAGCCGCCCCGGGACTAGCGGCGCTCAGCAGTTCTTC. Amino acids: CASSRPGTSGAQQFF. Full variable domain (remainder filled in from reference TRBV19 and TRBJ2-1): DGGITQSPKYLFRKEGQNVTLSCEQNLNHDAMYWYRQDPGQGLRLIYYSQIVNDFQKGDIAEGYSVSREKKESFPLTVTSAQKNPTAFYLCASSRPGTSGAQQFFGPGTRLTVL.

The CDR3 DNA reads as TGTGCCAGCAGCTTGGCGACAGGGTTATCGAATGAGCAGTTCTTC. Translating it yields CASSLATGLSNEQFF. The chain couples TRBV5-6 to TRBJ2-1; 7 bases line up with TRBD1. There are 15 residues in the CDR3. Germline V CDR1 and CDR2: SGHDT, YYEEEE. V shed 0 bases, J shed 7 bases, and the junction held 7 bases outside the gene matches.

The chain employs TRBV9 and TRBJ2-1; 7 nucleotides align to TRBD1. J was trimmed by 1 base and V by 4 bases; bases with no gene match: 5. The CDR3 has 15 residues. The germline gives CDR1 SGDLS, CDR2 YYNGEE. The CDR3 loop reads CASSSHRGSYNEQFF. The CDR3 region has the DNA TGTGCCAGCAGCTCGCACAGGGGTTCCTACAATGAGCAGTTCTTC.

The rearrangement links TRBV4-1 to TRBJ2-4, with 8 bases lining up with TRBD1. Germline V lookup: CDR1 MGHRA, CDR2 YSYEKL. The CDR3 spans 16 residues. J gave up 1 base and V 1 base, and 3 bases lay outside the gene matches. The DNA for the CDR3 is TGCGCCAGCAGCCAAGGAACAGGGGGTGCCAAAAACATTCAGTACTTC. The encoded protein is CASSQGTGGAKNIQYF.

The CDR3 is CASSQEGTGNEKLFF. CDR3 nucleotides: TGTGCCAGCAGCCAAGAGGGGACAGGTAATGAAAAACTGTTTTTT. V usage is TRBV4-2 and J usage is TRBJ1-4, with 8 nucleotides matching TRBD1. The CDR3 totals 15 residues. Germline values: CDR1 LGHNA, CDR2 YNFKEQ. V lost 0 bases to trimming and J lost 4 bases; unmatched junction nucleotides: 1.

The gene calls are TRBV24-1 and TRBJ1-5, with a weak D call TRBD1 (6 bases). Germline V gives CDR1 KGHDR, CDR2 SFDVKD. The ends were cut back, 4 bases at V and 4 bases at J, with 13 bases in the middle. The CDR3 loop spans 15 amino acids. The CDR3 sequence: CATSDRNRANQPQHF. The CDR3 nucleotides are TGTGCCACCAGTGACCGAAACAGGGCGAATCAGCCCCAGCATTTT.

The rearrangement uses TRBV18 and TRBJ1-1; D is perhaps TRBD1 (6 bases). Germline V gives CDR1 KGHSH, CDR2 LQKENI. Trimming removed 4 bases from V and 1 base from J, with 10 bases in between. CDR3 size: 14 residues. The CDR3 reads CASSRQEANTEAFF. The CDR3 DNA reads TGTGCCAGCTCACGACAGGAGGCGAACACTGAAGCTTTCTTT.

The chain links TRBV18 to TRBJ2-7; tentatively, D is TRBD1 (5 bases). Per the germline V gene, CDR1 is KGHSH and CDR2 is LQKENI. This CDR3 contains 14 residues. Trimming cost V 2 bases and J 2 bases, with 10 bases left between them. CDR3 bases: TGTGCCAGCTCACCAGGCAGGGAAGCCTACGAGCAGTACTTC. This encodes CASSPGREAYEQYF.

This clone was picked up one time. The J gene is TRBJ1-5, the V gene TRBV6-5; 7 positions match TRBD1. Germline assignment: CDR1 MNHEY and CDR2 SVGAGI. Trimming at V came to 0 bases and at J to 4 bases, leaving 3 bases not matched to a gene. The CDR3 consists of 15 residues. Here the CDR3 DNA reads TGTGCCAGCAGTTACTCGGACAGGCCGAATCAGCCCCAGCATTTT. Translation gives CASSYSDRPNQPQHF.

The rearrangement joins TRBV7-9 to TRBJ2-2, with a possible D match to TRBD2 (6 bases). This CDR3 has 16 amino acids. The V end was cut by 5 bases, the J end by 4 bases, with 17 bases between. Germline V gene sequence: CDR1 SEHNR, CDR2 FQNEAQ (reference sequence). CDR3 coding DNA: TGTGCCAGCAGCCCTCGGCGGGGAAGAGGCACCGGGGAGCTGTTTTTT. This sequence encodes CASSPRRGRGTGELFF. The complete variable domain, with remaining parts taken from reference TRBV7-9 and TRBJ2-2, reads DTGVSQNPRHKITKRGQNVTFRCDPISEHNRLYWYRQTLGQGPEFLTYFQNEAQLEKSRLLSDRFSAERPKGSFSTLEIQRTEQGDSAMYLCASSPRRGRGTGELFFGEGSRLTVL.

This chain uses TRBV2 with TRBJ1-2; 11 bases line up with TRBD1. The germline V gene has CDR1 SNHLY and CDR2 FYNNEI. The CDR3 is made up of 16 amino acids. Trimming cost V 0 bases and J 3 bases; bases outside gene matches: 3. This chain's CDR3 is CASSEARGQGDYGYTF. The CDR3 DNA sequence: TGTGCCAGCAGTGAAGCGCGGGGACAGGGGGACTATGGCTACACCTTC.

J is TRBJ2-3 and V is TRBV18; maybe TRBD1 (5 bases). Germline CDR1 reads KGHSH; CDR2 reads LQKENI. The CDR3 has 12 amino acids. V gave up 6 bases and J gave up 5 bases, with 9 bases separating them. The CDR3 nucleotides read TGTGCCAGCTCCCGCGACAGAGATACGCAGTATTTT. Its translation: CASSRDRDTQYF.

The chain combines TRBV28 with TRBJ2-7; 8 nucleotides agree with TRBD1. J gave up 2 bases and V 2 bases, and 8 bases lay outside the gene matches. Germline CDR1 reads MDHEN; CDR2 reads SYDVKM. The CDR3 sequence is 16 residues long. The CDR3 DNA sequence: TGTGCCAGCAGTTTACTTACTGGGGACAGGACCTACGAGCAGTACTTC. Amino acids: CASSLLTGDRTYEQYF.

The chain links TRBV5-1 to TRBJ1-6; D unclear. The CDR3 extends over 14 amino acids. Between the trimmed V and J ends, which lost 3 bases and 6 bases, there was a span of 10 bases. CDR1 is SGHRS, CDR2 YFSETQ, per germline. The CDR3 loop is CASSSGKFNSPLHF. CDR3 sequence (DNA): TGCGCCAGCAGCTCAGGAAAGTTTAATTCACCCCTCCACTTT.

J is TRBJ1-6 and V is TRBV6-5; perhaps TRBD1 as D (6 bases). The CDR3 extends over 13 amino acids. Looked up from germline, CDR1 is MNHEY and CDR2 is SVGAGI. Trimming stripped 8 bases from V and 14 bases from J, with 19 bases between. CDR3 bases: TGTGCCAGCGTTGGACAGTCAGCAGGTACCCTCCACTTT. It encodes CASVGQSAGTLHF.

This rearrangement joins TRBV6-5 to TRBJ2-7, with 12 bases fitting TRBD1. The CDR3 spans 15 residues. The germline gives CDR1 MNHEY, CDR2 SVGAGI. V dropped 6 bases and J dropped 2; count of bases not matched to a gene: 5. CDR3 sequence (DNA): TGTGCCAGCAGATTCCGGGACAGGGGGCCCTACGAGCAGTACTTC. Its translation: CASRFRDRGPYEQYF.

The chain joins TRBV18 to TRBJ2-1, with TRBD2 matching 11 bases. Germline V gene lookup returns CDR1 KGHSH and CDR2 LQKENI. CDR3 length: 16 amino acids. V lost 2 bases, J lost 5 bases, and 5 bases stayed unmatched. The CDR3 DNA reads TGTGCCAGCTCACCAGGGACTAGCGGAGCCCACAATGAGCAGTTCTTC. Amino acid sequence: CASSPGTSGAHNEQFF.

The chain joins TRBV2 to TRBJ1-2, with a possible D match to TRBD1 (5 bases). Trimming took off 0 bases at V and 6 bases at J, with 11 bases between the two ends. Germline loops: CDR1 SNHLY, CDR2 FYNNEI. CDR3 length equals 14 residues. The CDR3 DNA follows: TGTGCCAGCAGTGAAGCGATGCAGGGCGATGGCTACACCTTC. It codes for CASSEAMQGDGYTF.

The V call is TRBV12-5, the J call TRBJ1-1; D uncertain. There are 15 residues in the CDR3. V lost 2 bases and J lost 3, with 13 bases in between. The germline CDR1 and CDR2 sequences are LGHNT and FRNRAP. This CDR3 is CASGLFGLIHTEAFF. CDR3 sequence (DNA): TGTGCTAGTGGTTTGTTCGGACTGATCCACACTGAAGCTTTCTTT.

V usage is TRBV2 and J usage is TRBJ2-5; D possibly corresponds to TRBD2 (5 bases). Trimming shortened V by 4 bases and J by 1 base, and 13 bases separated the two germline ends. Germline V gene lookup returns CDR1 SNHLY and CDR2 FYNNEI. CDR3 length: 15 residues. CDR3 in amino acids: CASSVADSAQETQYF. The CDR3 DNA reads as TGTGCCAGCAGTGTGGCGGACTCTGCCCAAGAGACCCAGTACTTC.

This clone was found a few times. The V call is TRBV5-1, the J call TRBJ1-6; tentative D call: TRBD1 (6 bases). From germline, CDR1 is SGHRS and CDR2 YFSETQ. This CDR3 region has 14 residues. Trimming removed 4 bases from V and 10 bases from J, with 15 bases in between. The CDR3 here is CASSPGQQNSPLHF. In DNA form, the CDR3 reads TGCGCCAGCAGCCCGGGACAACAAAACTCACCCCTCCACTTT.

The rearrangement links TRBV10-3 to TRBJ2-1; possibly TRBD1 for D (5 bases). CDR3 length equals 13 residues. Between the trimmed V and J ends, which lost 0 bases and 6 bases, there was a span of 6 bases. Germline CDR1 is ENHRY and CDR2 is SYGVKD. The CDR3 loop reads CAISESQVNEQFF. The CDR3, as DNA: TGTGCCATCAGTGAGTCACAGGTCAATGAGCAGTTCTTC.

Only one count was recorded for this clone. The chain is built from TRBV3-1 (or the pseudogene TRBV3-2) and TRBJ2-1, with TRBD2 identical over 9 bases. Germline CDR1 reads LGHDT; CDR2 reads YNNKEL (reference sequence). Trimming removed 1 base from V and 15 bases from J; junction bases left unmatched: 7. This CDR3 region has 13 residues. CDR3 sequence reads: CASSQVLAGGPFF. CDR3 in DNA: TGTGCCAGCAGCCAAGTATTGGCGGGAGGGCCGTTCTTC.

CDR3 nucleotide sequence: TGTGCCACCAGTTTGGCGGACCCCTACAGGGAGCAGTTCTTC. Translating it yields CATSLADPYREQFF. V and J are TRBV24-1 and TRBJ2-1; D is possibly TRBD1 (5 bases). The V end was cut by 6 bases, the J end by 10 bases, with 18 bases between. The CDR3 is 14 amino acids. Per the germline V gene, CDR1 is KGHDR and CDR2 is SFDVKD.

The V call is TRBV24-1, the J call TRBJ1-1; no clear D gene. Germline V lookup: CDR1 KGHDR, CDR2 SFDVKD. With 3 bases removed from V and 5 bases from J, the gap between germline ends came to 12 bases. The CDR3 has 14 residues. CDR3 in DNA: TGTGCCACCAGTGATACCAGAAGGAGGACTGAAGCTTTCTTT. Protein sequence: CATSDTRRRTEAFF.

This clone showed up just once. The chain links TRBV18 to TRBJ2-1; 8 bases fit TRBD2. Germline CDR1 and CDR2: KGHSH and LQKENI. This CDR3 is 17 amino acids long. V dropped 1 base and J dropped 2; count of bases not matched to a gene: 7. CDR3 nucleotides: TGTGCCAGCTCACCACAAGCGGGACTAGGCCCCTACAATGAGCAGTTCTTC. Translated: CASSPQAGLGPYNEQFF.

The chain has TRBV21-1 and TRBJ2-7; the D call TRBD1 from the table was never checked on the DNA. TRBV21-1 counts as a pseudogene. This CDR3 has 17 residues. The CDR3 DNA is TGTGCCAGCAGCAAAGGAAGGGCTGACAGGGGCCCCCTCGAGCAGTACTTC. Translation: CASSKGRADRGPLEQYF.

The chain joins TRBV20-1 to TRBJ2-7; tentatively, D is TRBD2 (6 bases). The germline V gene has CDR1 DFQATT and CDR2 SNEGSKA (reference sequence). Trimming pared 3 bases from V and 13 bases from J, leaving 22 bases between. The CDR3 length is 13 residues. The CDR3 DNA reads TGCAGTGCTAGTCCGGGGGACGCATCCTTTCCTTACTTC. Translated, it gives CSASPGDASFPYF.

The chain recombines TRBV3-1 (or the pseudogene TRBV3-2) with TRBJ1-1; possibly TRBD1 for D (6 bases). The CDR3 sequence is 14 residues long. From germline, CDR1 is LGHDT and CDR2 YNNKEL (reference sequence). V was trimmed by 4 bases and J by 1 base, leaving 10 bases between them. CDR3 DNA sequence: TGTGCCAGCAGCCCTACAGGGACGAACACTGAAGCTTTCTTT. Its translation: CASSPTGTNTEAFF.

The J gene is TRBJ2-5, the V gene TRBV11-1, with 12 bases identical to TRBD2. Trimming cost V 5 bases and J 3 bases; bases outside gene matches: 4. There are 15 residues in the CDR3. CDR1 and CDR2 from the germline V gene are SGHAT and FQDESV (reference sequence). CDR3 sequence: CASSPRLAGEETQYF. CDR3 nucleotides: TGTGCCAGCAGCCCCCGACTAGCGGGAGAAGAGACCCAGTACTTC.

V gene TRBV20-1 combines with J gene TRBJ1-2; no reliable D call. There are 11 residues in the CDR3. V lost 2 bases to trimming and J lost 5 bases, with 6 bases between them. Germline V gene lookup returns CDR1 DFQATT and CDR2 SNEGSKA (reference sequence). This chain's CDR3 is CSARRGYGYTF. The CDR3 DNA follows: TGCAGTGCTAGAAGAGGATATGGCTACACCTTC.